This T cell receptor (beta chain) is drawn from a study of OX40 agonist ivuxolimab in advanced cancers. On the study more broadly: Patients achieving partial responses numbered three: one hepatocellular carcinoma case and two cutaneous melanoma cases.

General study points: The authors also found low normalized T-cell clonal expansion in some nonresponders. At 0.1-3.0 mg/kg, partial responders had clonal expansion among the lowest observed.

The CDR3 is made up of 13 amino acids. Germline V gives CDR1 SGHTA, CDR2 FQGNSA. The V gene lost 2 bases and the J gene lost 4 bases, with 6 bases spanning the gap. Produced via immunoSEQ multiplex PCR; TCRdb's table is partial and in-frame only. The sample holds 29,000 or so clones; roughly 91% are singletons and the top ten take about 9%. Samples of blood were obtained at baseline, on cycle 4 day 1, and on cycle 7 day 1. Comment on this clone: Its antigen is not known.

Source: CD4+ or CD8+ T cells sorted from blood, taken in a trial of the OX40 agonist ivuxolimab. This chain links TRBV7-2 with TRBJ2-1; the D gene is possibly TRBD1 (6 bases). The TCR comes from an adult with an advanced solid tumor such as melanoma, head and neck, liver or kidney cancer. In DNA form, the CDR3 reads TGTGCCAGCAGCTTACAGGGGTACAATGAGCAGTTCTTC. This codes for CASSLQGYNEQFF.